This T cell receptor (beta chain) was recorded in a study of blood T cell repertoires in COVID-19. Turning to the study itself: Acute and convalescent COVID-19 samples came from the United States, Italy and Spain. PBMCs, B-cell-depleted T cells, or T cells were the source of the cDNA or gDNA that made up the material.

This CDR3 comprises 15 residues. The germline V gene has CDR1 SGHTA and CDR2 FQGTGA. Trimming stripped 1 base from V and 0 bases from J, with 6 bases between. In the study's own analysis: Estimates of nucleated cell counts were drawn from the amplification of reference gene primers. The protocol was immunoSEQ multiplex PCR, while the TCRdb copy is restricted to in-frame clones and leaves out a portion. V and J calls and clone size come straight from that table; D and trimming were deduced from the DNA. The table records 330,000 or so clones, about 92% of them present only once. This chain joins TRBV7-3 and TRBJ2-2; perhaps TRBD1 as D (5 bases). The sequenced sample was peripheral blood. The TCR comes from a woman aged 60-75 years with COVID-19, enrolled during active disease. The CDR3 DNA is TGTGCCAGCAGCTTAAAGGGGCCGAACACCGGGGAGCTGTTTTTT. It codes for CASSLKGPNTGELFF.